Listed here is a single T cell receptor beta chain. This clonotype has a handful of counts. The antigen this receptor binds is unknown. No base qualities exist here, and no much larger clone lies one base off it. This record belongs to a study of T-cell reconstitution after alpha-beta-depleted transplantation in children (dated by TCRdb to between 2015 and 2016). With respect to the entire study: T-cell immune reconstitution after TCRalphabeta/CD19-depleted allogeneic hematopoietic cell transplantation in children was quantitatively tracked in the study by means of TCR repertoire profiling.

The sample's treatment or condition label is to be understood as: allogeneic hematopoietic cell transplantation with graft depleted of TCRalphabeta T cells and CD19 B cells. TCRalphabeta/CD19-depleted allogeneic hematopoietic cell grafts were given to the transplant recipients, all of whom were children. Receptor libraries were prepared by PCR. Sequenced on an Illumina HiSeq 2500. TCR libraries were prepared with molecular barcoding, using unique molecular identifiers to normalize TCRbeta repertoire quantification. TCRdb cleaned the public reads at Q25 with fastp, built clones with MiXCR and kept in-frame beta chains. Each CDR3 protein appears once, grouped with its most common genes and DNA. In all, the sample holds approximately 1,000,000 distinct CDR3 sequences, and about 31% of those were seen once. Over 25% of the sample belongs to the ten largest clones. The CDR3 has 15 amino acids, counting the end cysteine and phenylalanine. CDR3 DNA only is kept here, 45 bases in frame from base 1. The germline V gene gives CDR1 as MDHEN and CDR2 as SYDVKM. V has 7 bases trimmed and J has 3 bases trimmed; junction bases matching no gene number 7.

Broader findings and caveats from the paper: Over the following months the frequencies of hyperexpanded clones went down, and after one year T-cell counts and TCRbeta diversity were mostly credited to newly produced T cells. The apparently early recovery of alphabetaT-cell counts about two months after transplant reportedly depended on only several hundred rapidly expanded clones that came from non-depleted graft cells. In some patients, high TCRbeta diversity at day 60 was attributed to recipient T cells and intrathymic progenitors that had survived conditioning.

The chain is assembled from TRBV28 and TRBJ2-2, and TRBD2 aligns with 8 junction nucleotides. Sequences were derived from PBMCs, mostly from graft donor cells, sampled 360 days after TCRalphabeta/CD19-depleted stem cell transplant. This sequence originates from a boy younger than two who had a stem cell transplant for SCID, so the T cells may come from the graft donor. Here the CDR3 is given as CASIGTRSYTGELFF. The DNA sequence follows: TGTGCCAGCATCGGGACTAGATCCTACACCGGGGAGCTGTTTTTT.